Each of the 28 T cell receptor beta chains below was sequenced from the same sample in a study of cytomegalovirus exposure and HLA in healthy donors. The PCR employed 60 Vbeta primers together with 13 Jbeta primers. The protocol was immunoSEQ multiplex PCR, while the TCRdb copy is restricted to in-frame clones and leaves out a portion. This sample's table has about 200,000 clones. Sequences were obtained from PBMCs. The receptors here all came from a young man in good health and CMV-seronegative.

J is TRBJ2-7 and V is TRBV4-1, with 9 bases lining up with TRBD1. Unmatched junction bases numbered 8, after V lost 0 bases and J lost 5 bases. The CDR3 covers 16 residues. The V gene's germline CDR1 is MGHRA and CDR2 YSYEKL. The DNA for the CDR3 is TGCGCCAGCAGCCAAGATATCGGGACAGGGTCCCACGAGCAGTACTTC. Translated, it gives CASSQDIGTGSHEQYF.

This sequence joins TRBV6-5 and TRBJ1-5, with D maybe TRBD1 (6 bases). The germline V gene encodes CDR1 MNHEY and CDR2 SVGAGI. V dropped 5 bases and J dropped 7 bases, with 12 bases sitting between them. The CDR3 is 13 residues long. CDR3 nucleotide sequence: TGTGCCAGCAGTCGACAGGTGTCACAGCCCCAGCATTTT. It is translated as CASSRQVSQPQHF.

V and J are TRBV4-2 and TRBJ1-2; 9 bases match TRBD1. The CDR3 is made up of 17 amino acids. CDR1 is LGHNA, CDR2 YNFKEQ, per germline. The ends lost 3 bases at V and 3 bases at J; junction bases unmatched: 11. The CDR3 is CASSQDRGTLPDYGYTF. The CDR3 DNA reads TGTGCCAGCAGCCAGGACAGGGGCACCCTTCCTGACTATGGCTACACCTTC.

The rearrangement links TRBV10-3 to TRBJ1-5; possibly TRBD1 for D (5 bases). This CDR3 is built from 14 residues. CDR1 is ENHRY and CDR2 is SYGVKD in the germline V gene. Trimming shortened V by 6 bases and J by 3 bases, and 12 bases separated the two germline ends. The CDR3 bases are TGTGCCATCAGCCTCGACAGAACCAATCAGCCCCAGCATTTT. The encoded protein is CAISLDRTNQPQHF.

The chain employs TRBV5-1 and TRBJ2-7, with 9 bases lining up with TRBD2. V gave up 4 bases and J gave up 2 bases; unmatched junction bases: 7. In germline, CDR1 is SGHRS, CDR2 YFSETQ. The CDR3 runs to 15 residues. CDR3 protein: CASSPSRGGAYEQYF. The CDR3 region has the DNA TGCGCCAGCAGCCCGAGTCGCGGGGGGGCCTACGAGCAGTACTTC.

The chain uses TRBV4-1 and TRBJ2-3; the D gene is possibly TRBD2 (8 bases). The V gene lost 0 bases and the J gene lost 0 bases, with 28 bases spanning the gap. In germline, CDR1 is MGHRA, CDR2 YSYEKL. There are 22 residues in the CDR3. CDR3 sequence (DNA): TGCGCCAGCAGCCAAGATTGGGCCAAGGGGGCGGGAGGCCCCTATAGCACAGATACGCAGTATTTT. Translating gives CASSQDWAKGAGGPYSTDTQYF.

The rearrangement uses TRBV9 and TRBJ2-7; D not resolved. V dropped 0 bases and J dropped 3 bases, with 10 bases sitting between them. Germline loops: CDR1 SGDLS, CDR2 YYNGEE. The CDR3 covers 14 residues. CDR3 DNA: TGTGCCAGCAGCGTAGACGGCCGAGGCTACGAGCAGTACTTC. Translated: CASSVDGRGYEQYF.

This rearrangement joins TRBV7-2 to TRBJ1-5, with 7 nucleotides matching TRBD1. The V segment lost 4 bases and the J segment 3 bases; nucleotides outside the gene matches: 6. The CDR3 covers 15 residues. Germline V gives CDR1 SGHTA, CDR2 FQGNSA. The CDR3 bases are TGTGCCAGCAGCTCATGGGACAGCCACAATCAGCCCCAGCATTTT. It codes for CASSSWDSHNQPQHF.

V usage is TRBV9 and J usage is TRBJ2-2; the match to TRBD2 covers 8 bases. The CDR3 extends over 16 amino acids. Germline CDR1 reads SGDLS; CDR2 reads YYNGEE. Trimming at V came to 0 bases and at J to 3 bases, leaving 4 bases not matched to a gene. The CDR3 region is CASSVAGGIDTGELFF. In DNA, the CDR3 is TGTGCCAGCAGCGTAGCGGGGGGGATTGACACCGGGGAGCTGTTTTTT.

Concerning this clone: Different DNA sequences within this sample yield the same CDR3. This chain links TRBV2 with TRBJ2-7; 9 positions agree with TRBD2. The germline V gene has CDR1 SNHLY and CDR2 FYNNEI. The V gene end was trimmed by 8 bases and the J gene end by 2 bases; junction bases not matched to a gene: 4. This CDR3 region has 13 residues. The CDR3 spells CASRLAGTYEQYF. CDR3 nucleotides: TGTGCCAGCCGCCTAGCGGGAACCTACGAGCAGTACTTC.

The chain recombines TRBV5-6 with TRBJ2-3; D is uncertain. Trimming cost V 4 bases and J 1 base, with 7 bases left between them. The CDR3 has 13 amino acids. The germline CDR1 and CDR2 sequences are SGHDT and YYEEEE. The CDR3 spells CASSAAGTDTQYF. The CDR3 DNA is TGTGCCAGCAGCGCGGCAGGCACAGATACGCAGTATTTT.

This chain uses TRBV30 with TRBJ2-7, with TRBD2 matching over 11 bases. Germline lookup yields CDR1 GTSNPN and CDR2 SVGIG (reference sequence). V lost 0 bases and J lost 5; bases outside the gene matches: 6. The CDR3 is made up of 15 amino acids. CDR3 in DNA: TGTGCCTGGAGTGTGTTACTAGCGGGAGAGGACGAGCAGTACTTC. The encoded protein is CAWSVLLAGEDEQYF.

The J gene is TRBJ1-3, the V gene TRBV6-1; D gene ambiguous. The CDR3 is 14 amino acids. Germline V gene lookup returns CDR1 MNHNS and CDR2 SASEGT. Trimming removed 6 bases from V and 0 bases from J, with 9 bases in between. The CDR3 bases are TGTGCCAGCAGCTCGGGGTTCTCTGGAAACACCATATATTTT. The encoded protein is CASSSGFSGNTIYF.

CDR3 DNA: TGTGCCAGCAGTACGGGGGGGCAGCTCCGTACAGATACGCAGTATTTT. It codes for CASSTGGQLRTDTQYF. The chain carries TRBV5-6 and TRBJ2-3; 8 bases map to TRBD2. This CDR3 has 16 residues. The germline V gene encodes CDR1 SGHDT and CDR2 YYEEEE. Trimming at V came to 5 bases and at J to 3 bases, leaving 11 bases not matched to a gene.

The chain couples TRBV7-8 to TRBJ1-1; TRBD1 might be the D (5 bases). This CDR3 is built from 15 residues. V was pared by 3 bases and J by 0 bases, with 11 bases between. Germline CDR1 is SGHVS and CDR2 is FQNEAQ. The CDR3 sequence: CASSFSQGLNTEAFF. DNA of the CDR3: TGTGCCAGCAGCTTTAGTCAGGGTCTGAACACTGAAGCTTTCTTT. Looking up the rest from reference TRBV7-8 and TRBJ1-1 gives the full variable domain: GAGVSQSPRYKVAKRGQDVALRCDPISGHVSLFWYQQALGQGPEFLTYFQNEAQLDKSGLPSDRFFAERPEGSVSTLKIQRTQQEDSAVYLCASSFSQGLNTEAFFGQGTRLTVV.

The rearrangement links TRBV19 to TRBJ1-5; 9 bases line up with TRBD1. The junction had 3 bases not matched to a gene; V was cut back by 4 bases and J by 5 bases. This CDR3 has 14 amino acids. In germline, CDR1 is LNHDA, CDR2 SQIVND (reference sequence). DNA of the CDR3: TGTGCCAGTAGTACGGGGACAGGGCATCAGCCCCAGCATTTT. The encoded protein is CASSTGTGHQPQHF.

The gene calls are TRBV11-2 and TRBJ1-3; no reliable D call. Germline values: CDR1 SGHAT, CDR2 FQNNGV. V lost 3 bases and J 0 bases, leaving 9 bases between the germline ends. CDR3 length: 15 residues. The CDR3 sequence: CASSFGVSSGNTIYF. The CDR3 bases are TGTGCCAGCAGCTTCGGTGTCTCCTCTGGAAACACCATATATTTT.

The chain recombines TRBV28 with TRBJ2-5; 16 bases line up with TRBD2. The CDR3 is 17 residues long. V lost 4 bases, J lost 5 bases, and 7 bases stayed unmatched. Germline lookup yields CDR1 MDHEN and CDR2 SYDVKM. The CDR3 sequence is CASSSPPGLAGGETQYF. Here the CDR3 DNA reads TGTGCCAGCAGTTCACCCCCGGGACTAGCGGGAGGGGAGACCCAGTACTTC.

The V and J genes are TRBV11-3 and TRBJ1-1, with D tentatively TRBD1 (6 bases). The CDR3 covers 18 residues. Germline V CDR1 and CDR2: SGHNT, YENEEA. Trimming pared 1 base from V and 2 bases from J, leaving 20 bases between. CDR3 DNA: TGTGCCAGCAGCTTAGTATCGGGGGGGGGCCCTCTCAACACTGAAGCTTTCTTT. This translates into CASSLVSGGGPLNTEAFF.

The chain is built from TRBV5-1 and TRBJ2-7, with 10 positions matching TRBD1. CDR3 length: 17 residues. CDR1 is SGHRS, CDR2 YFSETQ, per germline. With V trimmed by 4 bases and J by 2 bases, 12 bases remained unmatched. The CDR3 bases are TGCGCCAGCAGCCCGACAGGGGGCAGATCTAGGACCTACGAGCAGTACTTC. Translation gives CASSPTGGRSRTYEQYF.

This rearrangement joins TRBV28 to TRBJ2-2; D gene ambiguous. With 6 bases removed from V and 14 bases from J, the gap between germline ends came to 22 bases. The germline V gene has CDR1 MDHEN and CDR2 SYDVKM. The length of the CDR3 is 14 residues. CDR3 sequence reads: CASSLDGSYRSLFF. The CDR3, as DNA: TGTGCCAGCAGCCTCGACGGGTCTTATAGGAGTCTGTTTTTT.

The chain joins TRBV4-1 to TRBJ2-3, with 8 bases matching TRBD2. This CDR3 spans 14 amino acids. Germline V CDR1 and CDR2: MGHRA, YSYEKL. With 4 bases clipped from V and 4 bases from J, the junction kept 4 bases outside the gene matches. The DNA for the CDR3 is TGCGCCAGCAGCCGGCTAGCGGGCTCAGATACGCAGTATTTT. It specifies CASSRLAGSDTQYF.

The chain links TRBV2 to TRBJ1-1; 7 bases are a match to TRBD1. Germline loops: CDR1 SNHLY, CDR2 FYNNEI. The J segment lost 0 bases and the V segment lost 8 bases, leaving 9 bases of the junction unmatched. The CDR3 consists of 15 residues. The CDR3 DNA follows: TGTGCCAGCGGACCGCGGACAGGCCTGAACACTGAAGCTTTCTTT. This encodes CASGPRTGLNTEAFF.

The V gene is TRBV30, the J gene TRBJ2-7; a possible D gene is TRBD1 (6 bases). Germline V gene data show CDR1 as GTSNPN and CDR2 as SVGIG (reference sequence). V shed 2 bases and J shed 0 bases, with 11 bases lying between them. The CDR3 consists of 14 residues. The CDR3 region has the DNA TGTGCCTGGAGTCAGGGGTTGTTCTCCTACGAGCAGTACTTC. It yields the protein CAWSQGLFSYEQYF.

The J gene is TRBJ2-3, the V gene TRBV7-2; possibly TRBD2 for D (6 bases). Trimming removed 5 bases at V and 0 bases at J, with 12 bases between. The germline V gene has CDR1 SGHTA and CDR2 FQGNSA. The CDR3 runs 15 residues. CDR3 DNA sequence: TGTGCCAGCAGCCTTAGCGGTCCTAGCACAGATACGCAGTATTTT. It is translated as CASSLSGPSTDTQYF. Looking up the rest from reference TRBV7-2 and TRBJ2-3 gives the full variable domain: GAGVSQSPSNKVTEKGKDVELRCDPISGHTALYWYRQSLGQGLEFLIYFQGNSAPDKSGLPSDRFSAERTGGSVSTLTIQRTQQEDSAVYLCASSLSGPSTDTQYFGPGTRLTVL.

The chain links TRBV5-8 to TRBJ1-1; D might be TRBD1 (6 bases). Germline assignment: CDR1 SGHTS and CDR2 YDEGEE. Trimming cost V 0 bases and J 4 bases, with 10 bases left between them. The CDR3 sequence is 14 residues long. CDR3 amino acids: CASSLGQGTTEAFF. The CDR3 DNA reads as TGTGCCAGCAGCTTGGGTCAGGGGACCACTGAAGCTTTCTTT.

The J gene is TRBJ2-3, the V gene TRBV29-1; 7 bases fit TRBD1. The CDR3 is 15 residues long. The V gene's germline CDR1 is SQVTM and CDR2 ANQGSEA. Trimming at V came to 6 bases and at J to 1 base, leaving 10 bases not matched to a gene. In nucleotides, the CDR3 is TGCAGCGTAGCCCGACAGGGATGGGGCACAGATACGCAGTATTTT. It codes for CSVARQGWGTDTQYF.

The chain joins TRBV7-2 to TRBJ2-2; 10 bases align to TRBD2. Per the germline V gene, CDR1 is SGHTA and CDR2 is FQGNSA. V was clipped by 4 bases and J by 2 bases; unmatched bases: 4. The CDR3 runs to 16 residues. CDR3 region: CASSSPSGGNTGELFF. The CDR3 DNA is TGTGCCAGCAGCTCACCTAGCGGGGGAAACACCGGGGAGCTGTTTTTT.